These T cell receptor beta chains were read from a single sample in a study of T cell repertoires in cytomegalovirus infection. No cognate antigen is known for these TCRs. Each CDR3 protein is one row after TCRdb ran MiXCR on the reads. The data contain 650,000 to 850,000 distinct CDR3 sequences, approximately 32% of them singletons. This specimen was cultured CD8+ T cells from PBMCs, taken from culture after CMV antigen stimulation. The receptors here all came from a human donor in good health (CMV status not recorded). Some clones in this sample may be carry-over from other donors' samples. Both conserved end residues are part of each CDR3. A D gene is named only where the DNA matches it firmly. Not every row has a clone size; where given, it reads once, few, many or a size class.

v_call: TRBV27
clone_size: NA
j_call: TRBJ1-5
d_call: NA
cdr3_length: 14
cdr3_aa: CASSPYNGIRPQHF
cdr3_nt: TGTGCCAGCAGCCCCTATAATGGGATCAGGCCCCAGCATTTT

v_call: TRBV12-3/TRBV12-4
clone_size: NA
j_call: TRBJ2-2
d_call: NA
cdr3_length: 12
cdr3_aa: CASSFWTGELFF
cdr3_nt: TGTGCCAGCTCTTTTTGGACCGGGGAGCTGTTTTTT

v_call: TRBV28
clone_size: NA
j_call: TRBJ1-5
d_call: NA
cdr3_length: 15
cdr3_aa: CASSLVRVSNQPQHF
cdr3_nt: TGTGCCAGCAGTTTGGTAAGGGTGAGCAATCAGCCCCAGCATTTT

v_call: TRBV24-1
clone_size: few
j_call: TRBJ2-7
d_call: NA
cdr3_length: 13
cdr3_aa: CATSEGAFYEQYF
cdr3_nt: TGTGCCACCAGTGAGGGAGCTTTCTACGAGCAGTACTTC

v_call: TRBV7-9
clone_size: NA
j_call: TRBJ2-5
d_call: NA
cdr3_length: 17
cdr3_aa: CASSLVLRAKEGKTQYF
cdr3_nt: TGTGCCAGCAGCTTAGTGCTTCGGGCTAAGGAGGGGAAGACCCAGTACTTC

v_call: TRBV20-1
clone_size: NA
j_call: TRBJ2-1
d_call: TRBD2
cdr3_length: 15
cdr3_aa: CSAREWGGSYNEQFF
cdr3_nt: TGCAGTGCTAGAGAATGGGGGGGGTCCTACAATGAGCAGTTCTTC

v_call: TRBV5-5
clone_size: NA
j_call: TRBJ2-1
d_call: NA
cdr3_length: 15
cdr3_aa: CASSSQKDLGNEQFF
cdr3_nt: TGTGCCAGCAGCTCCCAAAAGGATTTGGGCAATGAGCAGTTCTTC

v_call: TRBV20-1
clone_size: many
j_call: TRBJ2-5
d_call: TRBD1
cdr3_length: 18
cdr3_aa: CSARPLQGQGRQKETQYF
cdr3_nt: TGCAGTGCTAGACCTTTGCAGGGACAGGGTAGGCAAAAAGAGACCCAGTACTTC

v_call: TRBV7-9
clone_size: NA
j_call: TRBJ2-1
d_call: TRBD2
cdr3_length: 14
cdr3_aa: CASSSSGDSDEQFF
cdr3_nt: TGTGCCAGCAGCTCTAGCGGGGATTCAGATGAGCAGTTCTTC

v_call: TRBV12-3/TRBV12-4
clone_size: NA
j_call: TRBJ1-6
d_call: TRBD1
cdr3_length: 14
cdr3_aa: CASTPGQGYSPLHF
cdr3_nt: TGTGCCAGCACCCCGGGACAGGGTTATTCACCCCTCCACTTT

v_call: TRBV7-9
clone_size: NA
j_call: TRBJ2-5
d_call: TRBD1
cdr3_length: 19
cdr3_aa: CASSLGSGWTGGAEETQYF
cdr3_nt: TGTGCCAGCAGCTTGGGGTCAGGCTGGACAGGGGGCGCGGAAGAGACCCAGTACTTC

v_call: TRBV15
clone_size: NA
j_call: TRBJ2-1
d_call: TRBD1
cdr3_length: 16
cdr3_aa: CATSRVGQGPYNEQFF
cdr3_nt: TGTGCCACCAGCAGAGTGGGACAGGGCCCCTACAATGAGCAGTTCTTC

v_call: TRBV19
clone_size: NA
j_call: TRBJ1-5
d_call: TRBD1
cdr3_length: 14
cdr3_aa: CASSDRGLDQPQHF
cdr3_nt: TGTGCCAGTTCGGACAGGGGCCTCGATCAGCCCCAGCATTTT

v_call: TRBV19
clone_size: NA
j_call: TRBJ1-1
d_call: NA
cdr3_length: 11
cdr3_aa: CASSTGLEAFF
cdr3_nt: TGTGCCAGTAGTACAGGACTTGAAGCTTTCTTT

v_call: TRBV6-2/TRBV6-3
clone_size: NA
j_call: TRBJ1-5
d_call: TRBD1
cdr3_length: 14
cdr3_aa: CASSPTGEDQPQHF
cdr3_nt: TGTGCCAGCAGCCCTACAGGGGAGGATCAGCCCCAGCATTTT

v_call: TRBV12-3/TRBV12-4
clone_size: NA
j_call: TRBJ2-3
d_call: TRBD2
cdr3_length: 18
cdr3_aa: CASSFVAGGPSSTDTQYF
cdr3_nt: TGTGCCAGCAGTTTTGTGGCGGGGGGCCCTTCTAGCACAGATACGCAGTATTTT

v_call: TRBV2
clone_size: NA
j_call: TRBJ1-2
d_call: TRBD1
cdr3_length: 17
cdr3_aa: CASSEVPGQGPNYGYTF
cdr3_nt: TGTGCCAGCAGTGAGGTTCCGGGACAGGGTCCTAACTATGGCTACACCTTC

v_call: TRBV11-1
clone_size: few
j_call: TRBJ1-6
d_call: NA
cdr3_length: 10
cdr3_aa: CASSRSPLHF
cdr3_nt: TGTGCCAGCAGCCGTTCACCCCTCCACTTT

v_call: TRBV7-3
clone_size: few
j_call: TRBJ1-1
d_call: TRBD1
cdr3_length: 18
cdr3_aa: CASSRFTGTGLMNTEAFF
cdr3_nt: TGTGCCAGCAGTCGTTTTACCGGGACAGGGCTAATGAACACTGAAGCTTTCTTT

v_call: TRBV9
clone_size: NA
j_call: TRBJ1-2
d_call: NA
cdr3_length: 18
cdr3_aa: CASSDPLWDVIFSHGYTF
cdr3_nt: TGTGCCAGCAGCGACCCTTTGTGGGACGTCATTTTTTCCCATGGCTACACCTTC

v_call: TRBV7-2
clone_size: many
j_call: TRBJ1-3
d_call: NA
cdr3_length: 16
cdr3_aa: CASSLRSGPSGNTIYF
cdr3_nt: TGTGCCAGCAGCTTAAGGTCTGGCCCCTCTGGAAACACCATATATTTT

v_call: TRBV4-1
clone_size: NA
j_call: TRBJ2-7
d_call: TRBD2
cdr3_length: 15
cdr3_aa: CASSQDVAGLREQYF
cdr3_nt: TGCGCCAGCAGCCAAGATGTAGCGGGGTTGCGAGAGCAGTACTTC

v_call: TRBV11-2
clone_size: NA
j_call: TRBJ2-5
d_call: TRBD1
cdr3_length: 16
cdr3_aa: CASSLGPGQGPETQYF
cdr3_nt: TGTGCCAGCAGCTTGGGCCCGGGACAGGGCCCTGAGACCCAGTACTTC

v_call: TRBV12-3/TRBV12-4
clone_size: many
j_call: TRBJ1-2
d_call: NA
cdr3_length: 13
cdr3_aa: CASSFSGYYGYTF
cdr3_nt: TGTGCCAGCAGTTTTTCGGGTTACTATGGCTACACCTTC

v_call: TRBV12-3/TRBV12-4
clone_size: few
j_call: TRBJ1-3
d_call: NA
cdr3_length: 15
cdr3_aa: CASSFGRFSGNTIYF
cdr3_nt: TGTGCCAGCAGTTTTGGACGCTTCTCTGGAAACACCATATATTTT

v_call: TRBV27
clone_size: NA
j_call: TRBJ1-4
d_call: NA
cdr3_length: 15
cdr3_aa: CASSFPRDTARKLFF
cdr3_nt: TGTGCCAGCAGTTTCCCCCGGGACACGGCAAGGAAACTGTTTTTT

v_call: TRBV7-8
clone_size: NA
j_call: TRBJ2-2
d_call: NA
cdr3_length: 16
cdr3_aa: CASSFFPSESSGELFF
cdr3_nt: TGTGCCAGCAGCTTCTTTCCTTCGGAGTCGAGCGGGGAGCTGTTTTTT

v_call: TRBV14
clone_size: NA
j_call: TRBJ1-6
d_call: NA
cdr3_length: 12
cdr3_aa: CASSPAFSPLHF
cdr3_nt: TGTGCCAGCAGCCCCGCCTTTTCACCCCTCCACTTT

v_call: TRBV10-3
clone_size: few
j_call: TRBJ1-3
d_call: NA
cdr3_length: 15
cdr3_aa: CAISERAGPGNTIYF
cdr3_nt: TGTGCCATCAGTGAGAGGGCAGGGCCTGGAAACACCATATATTTT

v_call: TRBV7-8
clone_size: NA
j_call: TRBJ2-3
d_call: NA
cdr3_length: 18
cdr3_aa: CASSLAPLSQGRADTQYF
cdr3_nt: TGTGCCAGCAGCTTAGCCCCTTTGTCCCAAGGACGGGCAGATACGCAGTATTTT

v_call: TRBV7-6
clone_size: few
j_call: TRBJ2-2
d_call: NA
cdr3_length: 16
cdr3_aa: CASSLSEVRHTGELFF
cdr3_nt: TGTGCCAGCAGCCTTTCCGAGGTTCGGCACACCGGGGAGCTGTTTTTT

v_call: TRBV11-1
clone_size: NA
j_call: TRBJ2-7
d_call: TRBD2
cdr3_length: 16
cdr3_aa: CASSATSSGVIYEQYF
cdr3_nt: TGTGCCAGCAGCGCCACTTCTAGCGGGGTGATCTACGAGCAGTACTTC

v_call: TRBV7-2
clone_size: many
j_call: TRBJ1-1
d_call: NA
cdr3_length: 14
cdr3_aa: CASSLDTGNTEAFF
cdr3_nt: TGTGCCAGCAGCTTAGATACGGGAAACACTGAAGCTTTCTTT

v_call: TRBV7-6
clone_size: NA
j_call: TRBJ1-1
d_call: NA
cdr3_length: 17
cdr3_aa: CASSHTGTFVEGTEAFF
cdr3_nt: TGTGCCAGCAGCCATACAGGGACCTTCGTTGAGGGCACTGAAGCTTTCTTT

v_call: TRBV7-2
clone_size: few
j_call: TRBJ1-5
d_call: TRBD1
cdr3_length: 16
cdr3_aa: CASSNPGTGVNQPQHF
cdr3_nt: TGTGCCAGCAGCAACCCCGGGACAGGGGTTAATCAGCCCCAGCATTTT

v_call: TRBV27
clone_size: few
j_call: TRBJ1-1
d_call: NA
cdr3_length: 15
cdr3_aa: CASSLSSGLVTEAFF
cdr3_nt: TGTGCCAGCAGTTTATCGTCAGGGTTAGTCACTGAAGCTTTCTTT

v_call: TRBV4-2
clone_size: few
j_call: TRBJ2-2
d_call: TRBD1
cdr3_length: 15
cdr3_aa: CASSLGTGFAGELFF
cdr3_nt: TGTGCCAGCAGCCTCGGGACAGGGTTCGCCGGGGAGCTGTTTTTT

v_call: TRBV6-2/TRBV6-3
clone_size: few
j_call: TRBJ1-1
d_call: NA
cdr3_length: 16
cdr3_aa: CASSYTGATVNTEAFF
cdr3_nt: TGTGCCAGCAGTTATACGGGGGCTACGGTGAACACTGAAGCTTTCTTT

v_call: TRBV4-3
clone_size: few
j_call: TRBJ2-4
d_call: NA
cdr3_length: 13
cdr3_aa: CASSQGGSPIQYF
cdr3_nt: TGCGCCAGCAGCCAAGGTGGCAGCCCCATTCAGTACTTC

v_call: TRBV12-5
clone_size: NA
j_call: TRBJ2-3
d_call: TRBD2
cdr3_length: 20
cdr3_aa: CASGLPVIAGENFFTDTQYF
cdr3_nt: TGTGCTAGTGGTTTACCCGTTATAGCGGGGGAAAATTTTTTCACAGATACGCAGTATTTT

v_call: TRBV2
clone_size: many
j_call: TRBJ2-1
d_call: TRBD2
cdr3_length: 15
cdr3_aa: CASPPGGGLYNEQFF
cdr3_nt: TGTGCCAGCCCCCCCGGCGGGGGACTCTACAATGAGCAGTTCTTC

v_call: TRBV7-6
clone_size: NA
j_call: TRBJ2-3
d_call: TRBD2
cdr3_length: 17
cdr3_aa: CAGSFQRGGRTTDTQYF
cdr3_nt: TGTGCCGGCAGCTTCCAGCGGGGGGGCCGTACCACAGATACGCAGTATTTT

v_call: TRBV4-2
clone_size: NA
j_call: TRBJ2-3
d_call: NA
cdr3_length: 13
cdr3_aa: CASSQGIGDTQYF
cdr3_nt: TGTGCCAGCAGCCAAGGCATTGGAGATACGCAGTATTTT

v_call: TRBV6-2/TRBV6-3
clone_size: NA
j_call: TRBJ2-1
d_call: NA
cdr3_length: 15
cdr3_aa: CASSLKSSFYNEQFF
cdr3_nt: TGTGCCAGCAGCCTGAAGTCTAGCTTCTACAATGAGCAGTTCTTC

v_call: TRBV6-5
clone_size: few
j_call: TRBJ2-7
d_call: NA
cdr3_length: 17
cdr3_aa: CASSYTPLVLDSYEQYF
cdr3_nt: TGTGCCAGCAGTTATACTCCCCTTGTGTTGGACTCCTACGAGCAGTACTTC

v_call: TRBV6-2/TRBV6-3
clone_size: few
j_call: TRBJ2-5
d_call: NA
cdr3_length: 14
cdr3_aa: CASSYGVLGETQYF
cdr3_nt: TGTGCCAGCAGTTACGGCGTCTTGGGAGAGACCCAGTACTTC

v_call: TRBV6-1
clone_size: NA
j_call: TRBJ1-2
d_call: NA
cdr3_length: 15
cdr3_aa: CASSEVSGAFYGYTF
cdr3_nt: TGTGCCAGCAGTGAAGTATCCGGGGCTTTTTATGGCTACACCTTC

v_call: TRBV20-1
clone_size: NA
j_call: TRBJ1-2
d_call: NA
cdr3_length: 14
cdr3_aa: CSARDGQGANGYTF
cdr3_nt: TGCAGTGCTAGAGATGGTCAGGGAGCCAATGGCTACACCTTC

v_call: TRBV12-3/TRBV12-4
clone_size: NA
j_call: TRBJ1-6
d_call: NA
cdr3_length: 13
cdr3_aa: CASSHNHNSPLHF
cdr3_nt: TGTGCCAGCAGTCACAACCATAATTCACCCCTCCACTTT

v_call: TRBV12-3/TRBV12-4
clone_size: many
j_call: TRBJ2-5
d_call: TRBD1
cdr3_length: 17
cdr3_aa: CASSLGRTGKYQETQYF
cdr3_nt: TGTGCCAGCAGTTTAGGGAGGACAGGGAAGTACCAAGAGACCCAGTACTTC

v_call: TRBV6-1
clone_size: few
j_call: TRBJ2-1
d_call: TRBD2
cdr3_length: 18
cdr3_aa: CASRVPRSGGATYNEQFF
cdr3_nt: TGTGCCAGCAGAGTCCCCCGTAGCGGGGGGGCTACCTACAATGAGCAGTTCTTC

v_call: TRBV13
clone_size: NA
j_call: TRBJ2-5
d_call: TRBD1
cdr3_length: 15
cdr3_aa: CASSLRQGLKETQYF
cdr3_nt: TGTGCCAGCAGCCTACGACAGGGTCTGAAAGAGACCCAGTACTTC

v_call: TRBV7-9
clone_size: NA
j_call: TRBJ1-1
d_call: TRBD1
cdr3_length: 14
cdr3_aa: CASSGDRANTEAFF
cdr3_nt: TGTGCCAGCAGCGGGGACAGGGCAAACACTGAAGCTTTCTTT

v_call: TRBV7-2
clone_size: many
j_call: TRBJ1-5
d_call: NA
cdr3_length: 15
cdr3_aa: CASSLFPGNNQPQHF
cdr3_nt: TGTGCCAGCAGCTTATTTCCAGGAAACAATCAGCCCCAGCATTTT